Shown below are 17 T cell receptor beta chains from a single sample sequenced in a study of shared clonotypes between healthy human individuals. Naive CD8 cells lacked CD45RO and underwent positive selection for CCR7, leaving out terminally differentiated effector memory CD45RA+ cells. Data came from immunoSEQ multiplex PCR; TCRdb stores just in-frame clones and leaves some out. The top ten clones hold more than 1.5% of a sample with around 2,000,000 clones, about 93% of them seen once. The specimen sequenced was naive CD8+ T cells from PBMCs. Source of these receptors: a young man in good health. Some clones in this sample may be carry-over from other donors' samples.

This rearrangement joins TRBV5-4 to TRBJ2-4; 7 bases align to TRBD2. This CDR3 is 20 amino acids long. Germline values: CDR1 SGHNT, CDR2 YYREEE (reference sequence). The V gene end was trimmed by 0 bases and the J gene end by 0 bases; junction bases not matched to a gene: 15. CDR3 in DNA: TGTGCCAGCAGCTTGGGTACGGCTAGCGGAAGTCGTTTAGCCAAAAACATTCAGTACTTC. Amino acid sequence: CASSLGTASGSRLAKNIQYF.

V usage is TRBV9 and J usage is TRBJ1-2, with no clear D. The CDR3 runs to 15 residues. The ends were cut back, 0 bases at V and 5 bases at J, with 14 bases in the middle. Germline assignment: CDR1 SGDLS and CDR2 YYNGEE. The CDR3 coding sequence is TGTGCCAGCAGCGTAGCTCGAGAGGGCGGGTATGGCTACACCTTC. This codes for CASSVAREGGYGYTF.

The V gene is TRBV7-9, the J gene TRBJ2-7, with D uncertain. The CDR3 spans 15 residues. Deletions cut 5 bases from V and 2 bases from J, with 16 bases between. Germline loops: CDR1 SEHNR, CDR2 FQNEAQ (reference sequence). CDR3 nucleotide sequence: TGTGCCAGCAGCCGATTAGTGACACCACCCTACGAGCAGTACTTC. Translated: CASSRLVTPPYEQYF.

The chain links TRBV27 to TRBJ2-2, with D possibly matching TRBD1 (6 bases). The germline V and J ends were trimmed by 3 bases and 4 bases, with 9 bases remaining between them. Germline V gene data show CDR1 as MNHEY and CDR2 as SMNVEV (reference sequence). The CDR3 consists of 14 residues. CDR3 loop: CASSFSRGTGELFF. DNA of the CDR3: TGTGCCAGCAGTTTTTCCAGGGGCACCGGGGAGCTGTTTTTT.

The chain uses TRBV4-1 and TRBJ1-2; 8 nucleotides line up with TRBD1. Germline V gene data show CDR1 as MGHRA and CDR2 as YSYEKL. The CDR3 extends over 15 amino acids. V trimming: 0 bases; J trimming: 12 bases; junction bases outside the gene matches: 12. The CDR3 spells CASSQDAGGLVEDTF. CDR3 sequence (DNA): TGCGCCAGCAGCCAAGATGCAGGGGGCCTTGTGGAGGACACCTTC.

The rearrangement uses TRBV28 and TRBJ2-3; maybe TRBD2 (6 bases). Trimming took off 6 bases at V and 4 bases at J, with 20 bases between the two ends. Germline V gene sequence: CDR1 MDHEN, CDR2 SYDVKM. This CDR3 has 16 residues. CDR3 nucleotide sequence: TGTGCCAGCAGCACTTATAGGGAGGAGTTCGCAGATACGCAGTATTTT. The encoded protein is CASSTYREEFADTQYF.

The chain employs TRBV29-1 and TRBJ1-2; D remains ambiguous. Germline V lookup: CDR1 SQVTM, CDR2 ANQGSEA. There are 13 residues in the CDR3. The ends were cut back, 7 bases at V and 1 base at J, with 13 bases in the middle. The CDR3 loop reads CSAREGSNYGYTF. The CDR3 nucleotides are TGCAGCGCCCGGGAAGGGAGTAACTATGGCTACACCTTC.

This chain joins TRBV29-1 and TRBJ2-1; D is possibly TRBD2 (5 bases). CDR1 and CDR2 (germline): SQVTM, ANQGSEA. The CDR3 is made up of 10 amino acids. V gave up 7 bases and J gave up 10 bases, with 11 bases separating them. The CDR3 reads CSAQGGEQFF. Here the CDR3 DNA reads TGCAGCGCCCAAGGCGGGGAGCAGTTCTTC.

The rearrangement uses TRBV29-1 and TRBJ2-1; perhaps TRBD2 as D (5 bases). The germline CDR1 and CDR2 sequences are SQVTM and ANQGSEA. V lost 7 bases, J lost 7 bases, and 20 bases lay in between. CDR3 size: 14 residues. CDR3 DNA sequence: TGCAGCGCTGCGAGGGCAGGAAGGGCGAATGAGCAGTTCTTC. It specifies CSAARAGRANEQFF.

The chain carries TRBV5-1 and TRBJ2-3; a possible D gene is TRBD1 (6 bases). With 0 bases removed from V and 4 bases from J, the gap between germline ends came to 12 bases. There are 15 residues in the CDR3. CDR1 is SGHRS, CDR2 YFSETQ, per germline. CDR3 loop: CASSLVTGSADTQYF. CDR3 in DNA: TGCGCCAGCAGCTTGGTGACAGGCAGCGCAGATACGCAGTATTTT.

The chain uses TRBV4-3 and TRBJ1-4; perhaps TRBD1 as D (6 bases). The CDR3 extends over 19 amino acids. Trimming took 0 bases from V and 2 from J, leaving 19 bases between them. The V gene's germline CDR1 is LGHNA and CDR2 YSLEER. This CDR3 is CASSQDQGTVLATNEKLFF. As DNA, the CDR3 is TGCGCCAGCAGCCAAGATCAGGGGACTGTCTTAGCGACTAATGAAAAACTGTTTTTT.

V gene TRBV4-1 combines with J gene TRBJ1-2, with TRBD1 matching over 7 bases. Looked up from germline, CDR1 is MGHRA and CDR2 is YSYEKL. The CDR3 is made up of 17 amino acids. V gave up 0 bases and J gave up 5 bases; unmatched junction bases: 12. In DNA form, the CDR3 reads TGCGCCAGCAGCCAAGACCCGGGACAGCTAACACGATATGGCTACACCTTC. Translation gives CASSQDPGQLTRYGYTF.

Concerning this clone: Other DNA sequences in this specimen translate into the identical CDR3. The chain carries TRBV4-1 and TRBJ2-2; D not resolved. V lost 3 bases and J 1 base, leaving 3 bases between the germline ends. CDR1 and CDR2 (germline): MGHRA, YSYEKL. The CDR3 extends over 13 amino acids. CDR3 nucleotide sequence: TGCGCCAGCAGCCAGGGGAACACCGGGGAGCTGTTTTTT. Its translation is CASSQGNTGELFF.

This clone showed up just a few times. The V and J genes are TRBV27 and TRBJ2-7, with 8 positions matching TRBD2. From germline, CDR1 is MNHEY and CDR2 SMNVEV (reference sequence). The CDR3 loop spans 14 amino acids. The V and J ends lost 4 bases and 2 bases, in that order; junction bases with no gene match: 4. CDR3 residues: CASSYQRETYEQYF. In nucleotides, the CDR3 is TGTGCCAGCAGTTATCAGCGGGAGACCTACGAGCAGTACTTC.

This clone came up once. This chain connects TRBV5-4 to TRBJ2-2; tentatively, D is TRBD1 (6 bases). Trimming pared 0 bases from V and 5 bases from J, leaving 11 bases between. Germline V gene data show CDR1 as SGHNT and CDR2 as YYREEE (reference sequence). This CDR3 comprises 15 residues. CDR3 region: CASSLDRDPTGELFF. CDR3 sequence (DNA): TGTGCCAGCAGCTTGGACAGGGACCCAACCGGGGAGCTGTTTTTT.

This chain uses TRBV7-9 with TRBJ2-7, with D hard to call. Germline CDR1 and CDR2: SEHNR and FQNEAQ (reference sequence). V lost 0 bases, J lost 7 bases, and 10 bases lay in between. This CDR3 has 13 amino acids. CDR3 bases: TGTGCCAGCAGCTTAGCACCGGCGAGGGAGCAGTACTTC. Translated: CASSLAPAREQYF.

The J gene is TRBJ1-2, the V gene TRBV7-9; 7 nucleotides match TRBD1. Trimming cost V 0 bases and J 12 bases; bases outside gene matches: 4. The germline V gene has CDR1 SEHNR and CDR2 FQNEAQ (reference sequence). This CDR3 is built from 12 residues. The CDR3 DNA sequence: TGTGCCAGCAGCTTAGCGGACAGGTTAAACACCTTC. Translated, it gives CASSLADRLNTF.